This TCR beta chain originates from a study of T cell repertoires in cytomegalovirus infection. Study context: TCR beta signatures that were public indicated CMV infection and matching HLA type. Study-level findings and limits: Cumulative frequency (of public TCR beta family members) identified carriers of CMV plus the relevant HLA. Dominating the ex vivo response were HLA-C-restricted CMV-specific TCR beta clonotypes.

To note about this clonotype: What it binds is unknown.

Each CDR3 protein gets one entry after TCRdb re-called the reads with MiXCR. The sample has a few hundred thousand distinct CDR3 sequences; roughly 13% are singletons. V was pared by 7 bases and J by 5 bases, with 3 bases of the junction left unmatched. This CDR3 has 12 residues. Per the germline V gene, CDR1 is ENHRY and CDR2 is SYGVKD. The sequence was collected from a human donor in good health (CMV status not recorded). Some clones in this sample may be carry-over from other donors' samples. J is TRBJ1-2 and V is TRBV10-3, with 8 nucleotides matching TRBD1. Material for sequencing was PBMCs. CDR3 nucleotides: TGTGCCATCACGGGACAGGATTATGGCTACACCTTC. This translates into CAITGQDYGYTF.